The 24 T cell receptor beta chains in this list originate from one sample, sequenced in a study of T-cell memory formation after mild COVID-19. TCRdb redid the calling of the 5' RACE reads with MiXCR, one entry per CDR3 protein. The sample holds fewer than 400,000 distinct CDR3 sequences, 10% to 15% seen once. Sample: PBMCs or a T cell subset sorted from them (not recorded which). Receptors were obtained from a man between 18 and 35 years old who had mild COVID-19 (a few samples of this study predate the infection). Cell type and time point are not known.

The table lists this clonotype with a few counts. This rearrangement joins TRBV12-3 or TRBV12-4 to TRBJ1-1, with 8 bases identical to TRBD1. This CDR3 is 18 amino acids long. The V and J ends lost 4 bases and 0 bases, in that order; junction bases with no gene match: 13. The CDR3 is CASSWGSRGRGLNTEAFF. The CDR3 DNA is TGTGCCAGCAGTTGGGGAAGCAGGGGGCGCGGGTTGAACACTGAAGCTTTCTTT.

This rearrangement joins TRBV4-3 to TRBJ2-2, with TRBD2 as a possible D gene (7 bases). Germline assignment: CDR1 LGHNA and CDR2 YSLEER. Trimming pared 5 bases from V and 7 bases from J, leaving 14 bases between. There are 14 residues in the CDR3. The CDR3 here is CASSWRGLDGELFF. For the CDR3, the DNA is TGCGCCAGCAGCTGGCGGGGGCTGGACGGGGAGCTGTTTTTT.

Ten or more counts support this clonotype. V gene TRBV10-3 combines with J gene TRBJ1-1; the match to TRBD1 covers 7 bases. Germline V gives CDR1 ENHRY, CDR2 SYGVKD. The CDR3 length is 12 residues. V lost 9 bases to trimming and J lost 1 base; unmatched junction nucleotides: 2. The CDR3 loop is CAIRQGNTEAFF. The DNA for the CDR3 is TGTGCCATAAGACAGGGGAACACTGAAGCTTTCTTT.

This clonotype was seen a few times. V and J are TRBV6-5 and TRBJ2-3, with a tentative D call TRBD2 (6 bases). The ends were cut back, 7 bases at V and 0 bases at J, with 20 bases in the middle. CDR1 MNHEY and CDR2 SVGAGI come from the germline V gene. This CDR3 is 17 amino acids long. In DNA form, the CDR3 reads TGTGCCAGCACCAAGAGGGAGGCAGACCCTAGCACAGATACGCAGTATTTT. This codes for CASTKREADPSTDTQYF.

CDR3 loop: CASRQQGVVWKFF. The CDR3 coding sequence is TGTGCCAGCAGGCAACAGGGGGTGGTGTGGAAGTTCTTC. The chain couples TRBV6-2 or TRBV6-3 to TRBJ2-1; the match to TRBD1 covers 8 bases. Germline CDR1 reads MNHEY; CDR2 reads SVGEGT. V gave up 6 bases and J gave up 14 bases; unmatched junction bases: 12. The CDR3 loop spans 13 amino acids.

Points on this clonotype: Given a much more abundant clone one base away, this may be a read error. J is TRBJ2-1 and V is TRBV7-9; TRBD2 agrees at 7 bases. This CDR3 contains 15 residues. Germline CDR1 is SEHNR and CDR2 is FQNEAQ (reference sequence). The junction had 4 bases not matched to a gene; V was cut back by 5 bases and J by 0 bases. CDR3 nucleotide sequence: TGTGCCAGCAGCCGGGGGGAAAGCTCCTACAATGAGCAGTTCTTC. The encoded protein is CASSRGESSYNEQFF.

A few counts support this clonotype. This chain uses TRBV19 with TRBJ1-2; 9 nucleotides align to TRBD1. V lost 6 bases and J lost 6; bases outside the gene matches: 8. The CDR3 is 14 amino acids. CDR1 is LNHDA, CDR2 SQIVND, per germline (reference sequence). The CDR3 nucleotides are TGTGCCAGTAGCAAATCCGGGACAGGGAATGGCTACACCTTC. Its protein is CASSKSGTGNGYTF.

The V and J genes are TRBV7-7 and TRBJ2-2, with D possibly matching TRBD2 (5 bases). V was pared by 5 bases and J by 6 bases, with 19 bases between. The CDR3 length is 16 residues. Germline CDR1 is SSHAT and CDR2 is FNYEAQ (reference sequence). The CDR3 loop is CASSEYASSAPGELFF. DNA for the CDR3: TGTGCCAGCAGCGAGTACGCTAGCAGTGCCCCCGGGGAGCTGTTTTTT.

This clonotype was found many times. This rearrangement joins TRBV15 to TRBJ2-7; D not certain. Trimming removed 0 bases at V and 4 bases at J, with 10 bases between. This CDR3 contains 14 residues. Germline CDR1 is LNHNV and CDR2 is YYDKDF (reference sequence). The CDR3 is CATSRDFSGYEQYV. In nucleotides, the CDR3 is TGTGCCACCAGCAGAGATTTCTCAGGATACGAGCAGTACGTC.

In its sample, this clonotype was seen a few times. The chain couples TRBV9 to TRBJ1-4; D is unclear. Trimming removed 3 bases at V and 3 bases at J, with 12 bases between. The CDR3 is made up of 15 amino acids. Germline values: CDR1 SGDLS, CDR2 YYNGEE. CDR3: CASSAGIRPNEKLFF. CDR3 in DNA: TGTGCCAGCAGCGCCGGGATCCGGCCTAATGAAAAACTGTTTTTT.

The chain has TRBV4-1 and TRBJ1-6, with D tentatively TRBD1 (6 bases). Germline CDR1 is MGHRA and CDR2 is YSYEKL. CDR3 length: 16 amino acids. The V gene lost 1 base and the J gene lost 2 bases, with 9 bases spanning the gap. CDR3 protein: CASSQGDRPYNSPLHF. DNA for the CDR3: TGCGCCAGCAGCCAAGGCGACAGGCCCTATAATTCACCCCTCCACTTT.

The rearrangement links TRBV3-1 to TRBJ2-4; 8 nucleotides align to TRBD2. Germline V lookup: CDR1 LGHDT, CDR2 YNNKEL (reference sequence). The length of the CDR3 is 17 residues. V was clipped by 0 bases and J by 5 bases; unmatched bases: 9. CDR3 nucleotides: TGTGCCAGCAGCCAAGAGGGGAAGCGGGGGACCGAAAACATTCAGTACTTC. Protein product: CASSQEGKRGTENIQYF.

For the CDR3, the DNA is TGCAGTGCTAGACCCCCGATTCAGGGACATCGAACACCTGAAGCTTTCTTT. Encoded protein: CSARPPIQGHRTPEAFF. The gene calls are TRBV20-1 and TRBJ1-1; weak D call: TRBD1 (6 bases). The length of the CDR3 is 17 residues. Germline V lookup: CDR1 DFQATT, CDR2 SNEGSKA (reference sequence). V shed 2 bases and J shed 6 bases, with 25 bases lying between them.

This clonotype was seen a handful of times. The chain uses TRBV21-1 and TRBJ2-7; the D call in the table, TRBD2, was not verified against the DNA. TRBV21-1 is reported as a pseudogene. The CDR3 is 14 residues long. CDR3: CASSWGGDVREQYV. CDR3 nucleotide sequence: TGTGCCAGCAGCTGGGGAGGGGATGTTCGCGAGCAGTACGTC.

The chain couples TRBV12-3 or TRBV12-4 to TRBJ1-3, with 9 bases aligning to TRBD1. The CDR3 spans 15 residues. Trimming took 6 bases from V and 2 from J; bases not matched to a gene: 5. The DNA for the CDR3 is TGTGCCAGCAGCCAAACAGGGGGCCCTGGAAACACCATATATTTT. Translated: CASSQTGGPGNTIYF.

This sequence joins TRBV7-2 and TRBJ2-1; D not certain. V dropped 5 bases and J dropped 12 bases, with 11 bases sitting between them. The CDR3 loop spans 11 amino acids. CDR1 is SGHTA and CDR2 is FQGNSA in the germline V gene. CDR3 sequence: CASSASTRQFF. In nucleotides, the CDR3 is TGTGCCAGCAGCGCCTCGACGCGGCAGTTCTTC.

This chain uses TRBV7-2 with TRBJ1-5, with a tentative D call TRBD1 (5 bases). The CDR3 runs 16 residues. Trimming pared 5 bases from V and 2 bases from J, leaving 16 bases between. The germline V gene has CDR1 SGHTA and CDR2 FQGNSA. This CDR3 reads CASSIRVEVGNQPQHF. CDR3 DNA sequence: TGTGCCAGCAGCATCAGGGTAGAGGTGGGCAATCAGCCCCAGCATTTT.

Many counts were recorded for this clonotype. V usage is TRBV11-2 and J usage is TRBJ2-7; the match to TRBD2 covers 7 bases. The CDR3 is 13 amino acids. V was pared by 3 bases and J by 4 bases, with 3 bases of the junction left unmatched. Germline V gene data show CDR1 as SGHAT and CDR2 as FQNNGV. The CDR3 DNA reads TGTGCCAGCAGCTTCGGGACTACATACGAGCAGTACTTC. It codes for CASSFGTTYEQYF.

This clonotype has more than one count but fewer than ten. The chain recombines TRBV4-1 with TRBJ1-5; D is undetermined. The germline CDR1 and CDR2 sequences are MGHRA and YSYEKL. The V gene lost 8 bases and the J gene lost 6 bases, with 14 bases spanning the gap. This CDR3 has 13 residues. The CDR3 DNA follows: TGCGCCAGCCGGGAGACAATCGGTCAGCCCCAGCATTTT. Translated, it gives CASRETIGQPQHF.

This clonotype was seen repeatedly, ten times or more. The V gene is TRBV20-1, the J gene TRBJ2-3; D gene uncertain. V lost 3 bases to trimming and J lost 6 bases, with 13 bases between them. The germline V gene has CDR1 DFQATT and CDR2 SNEGSKA (reference sequence). The CDR3 is made up of 13 amino acids. Here the CDR3 DNA reads TGCAGTGCTAGTCAGGACCCCGGCGATACGCAGTATTTT. Encoded protein: CSASQDPGDTQYF.

This clonotype was picked up a small number of times. V gene TRBV3-1 combines with J gene TRBJ1-1, with D possibly matching TRBD1 (5 bases). The CDR3 is 15 amino acids. V was trimmed by 1 base and J by 6 bases, leaving 15 bases between them. Germline CDR1 reads LGHDT; CDR2 reads YNNKEL (reference sequence). The CDR3 here is CASSQAGTGSAEAFF. The CDR3 DNA sequence: TGTGCCAGCAGCCAAGCAGGGACGGGCAGCGCTGAAGCTTTCTTT.

This clonotype was picked up a small number of times. The chain is built from TRBV20-1 and TRBJ2-1, with unresolved D. The CDR3 runs to 14 residues. In germline, CDR1 is DFQATT, CDR2 SNEGSKA (reference sequence). Trimming pared 5 bases from V and 8 bases from J, leaving 19 bases between. CDR3 sequence (DNA): TGCAGTGCTGAATTGTGGCCGAGGATCTATGAGCAGTTCTTC. It specifies CSAELWPRIYEQFF.

Many counts were recorded for this clonotype. J is TRBJ1-5 and V is TRBV10-3; no firm D call. V was trimmed by 2 bases and J by 2 bases, leaving 7 bases between them. CDR3 length: 14 amino acids. Germline V gene data show CDR1 as ENHRY and CDR2 as SYGVKD. In nucleotides, the CDR3 is TGTGCCATCAGTGAGGGGGTTCGCAATCAGCCCCAGCATTTT. Its translation: CAISEGVRNQPQHF.

This clonotype was seen many times. The chain carries TRBV7-2 and TRBJ1-2; no reliable D call. Trimming removed 5 bases at V and 3 bases at J, with 10 bases between. This CDR3 is built from 13 residues. Germline values: CDR1 SGHTA, CDR2 FQGNSA. CDR3 DNA: TGTGCCAGCAGCCAGTGGGCCGACTATGGCTACACCTTC. It codes for CASSQWADYGYTF.